Included here is one TCR beta chain sequence, with context. Produced via immunoSEQ multiplex PCR; TCRdb's table is partial and in-frame only. This sample has roughly 1,100,000 clones, with more than 65% found just once. This entry belongs to a study of shared clonotypes between healthy human individuals. Sequenced input: memory CD4+ T cells sorted from blood. Regarding subset: CD45RA-negative fraction. The TCR sequence derives from a man in his late teens or twenties in good health.

CDR3 protein: CASTHRGLYSNQPQHF. The CDR3 region has the DNA TGTGCCAGCACCCACAGGGGTCTTTATAGCAATCAGCCCCAGCATTTT. The chain carries TRBV28 and TRBJ1-5; TRBD1 agrees at 7 bases. The CDR3 loop spans 16 amino acids. After removal of 7 bases from V and 0 bases from J, the junction contained 9 bases not matched to a gene. Germline V gene sequence: CDR1 MDHEN, CDR2 SYDVKM.